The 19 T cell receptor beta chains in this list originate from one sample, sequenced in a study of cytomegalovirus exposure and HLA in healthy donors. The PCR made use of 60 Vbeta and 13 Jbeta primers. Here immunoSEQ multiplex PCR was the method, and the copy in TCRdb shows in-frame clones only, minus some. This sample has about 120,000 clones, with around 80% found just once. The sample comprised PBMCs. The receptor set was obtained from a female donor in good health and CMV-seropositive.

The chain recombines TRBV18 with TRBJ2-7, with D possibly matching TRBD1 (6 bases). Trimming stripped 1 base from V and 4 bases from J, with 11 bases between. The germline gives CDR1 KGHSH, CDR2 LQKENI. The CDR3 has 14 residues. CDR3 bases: TGTGCCAGCTCACCACAAGGGGGTGAGTACGAGCAGTACTTC. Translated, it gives CASSPQGGEYEQYF.

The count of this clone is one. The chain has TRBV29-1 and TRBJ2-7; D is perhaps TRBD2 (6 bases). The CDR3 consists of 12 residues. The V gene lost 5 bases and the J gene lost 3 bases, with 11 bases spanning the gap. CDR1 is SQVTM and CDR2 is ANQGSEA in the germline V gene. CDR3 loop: CSVRRGFYEQYF. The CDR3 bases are TGCAGCGTTCGGAGGGGTTTCTACGAGCAGTACTTC.

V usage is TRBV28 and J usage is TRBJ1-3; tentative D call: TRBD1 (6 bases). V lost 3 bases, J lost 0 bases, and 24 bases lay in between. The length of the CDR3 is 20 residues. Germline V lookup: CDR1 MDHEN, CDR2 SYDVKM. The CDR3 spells CASSFPGGAQRTSSGNTIYF. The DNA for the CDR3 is TGTGCCAGCAGTTTTCCGGGGGGGGCCCAGAGGACCTCCTCTGGAAACACCATATATTTT.

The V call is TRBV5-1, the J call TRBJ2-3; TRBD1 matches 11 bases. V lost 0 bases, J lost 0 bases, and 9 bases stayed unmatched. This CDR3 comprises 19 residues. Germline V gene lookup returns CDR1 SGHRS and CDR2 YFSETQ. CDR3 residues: CASSLELTGQGVSTDTQYF. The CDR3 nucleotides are TGCGCCAGCAGCTTGGAATTAACGGGACAGGGGGTAAGCACAGATACGCAGTATTTT.

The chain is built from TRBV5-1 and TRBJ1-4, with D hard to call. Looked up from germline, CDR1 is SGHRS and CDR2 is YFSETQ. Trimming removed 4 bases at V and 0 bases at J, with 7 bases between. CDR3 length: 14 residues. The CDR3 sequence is CASSPDSTNEKLFF. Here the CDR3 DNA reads TGCGCCAGCAGCCCGGACTCAACTAATGAAAAACTGTTTTTT.

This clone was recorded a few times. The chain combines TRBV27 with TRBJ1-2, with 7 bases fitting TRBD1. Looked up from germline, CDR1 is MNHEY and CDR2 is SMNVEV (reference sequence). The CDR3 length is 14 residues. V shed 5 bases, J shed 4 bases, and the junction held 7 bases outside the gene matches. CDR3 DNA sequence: TGTGCCAGCAGTCCGGGACAGACGATCTATGGCTACACCTTC. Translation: CASSPGQTIYGYTF.

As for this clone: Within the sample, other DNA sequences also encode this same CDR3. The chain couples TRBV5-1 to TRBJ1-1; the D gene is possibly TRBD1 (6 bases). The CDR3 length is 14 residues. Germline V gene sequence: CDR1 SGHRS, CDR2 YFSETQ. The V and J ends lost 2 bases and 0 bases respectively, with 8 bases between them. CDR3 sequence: CASSLQGMNTEAFF. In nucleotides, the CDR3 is TGCGCCAGCAGCTTACAGGGTATGAACACTGAAGCTTTCTTT.

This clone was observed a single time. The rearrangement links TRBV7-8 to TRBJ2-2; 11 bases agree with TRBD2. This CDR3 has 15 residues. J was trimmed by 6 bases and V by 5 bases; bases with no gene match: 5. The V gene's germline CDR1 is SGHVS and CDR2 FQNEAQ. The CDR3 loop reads CASSKTSGVSGELFF. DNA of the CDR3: TGTGCCAGCAGCAAGACTAGCGGGGTGTCCGGGGAGCTGTTTTTT. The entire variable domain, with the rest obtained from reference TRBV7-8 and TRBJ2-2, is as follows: GAGVSQSPRYKVAKRGQDVALRCDPISGHVSLFWYQQALGQGPEFLTYFQNEAQLDKSGLPSDRFFAERPEGSVSTLKIQRTQQEDSAVYLCASSKTSGVSGELFFGEGSRLTVL.

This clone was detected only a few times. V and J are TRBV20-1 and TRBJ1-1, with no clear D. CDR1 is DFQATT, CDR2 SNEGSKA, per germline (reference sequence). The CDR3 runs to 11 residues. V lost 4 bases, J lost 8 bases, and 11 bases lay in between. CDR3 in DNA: TGCAGTGCTACGGGATCGAACGAAGCTTTCTTT. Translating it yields CSATGSNEAFF.

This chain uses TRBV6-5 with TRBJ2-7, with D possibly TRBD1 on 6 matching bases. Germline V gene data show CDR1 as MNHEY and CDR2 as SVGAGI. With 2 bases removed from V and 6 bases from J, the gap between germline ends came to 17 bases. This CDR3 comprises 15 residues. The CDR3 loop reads CASSYLTGDGPEQYF. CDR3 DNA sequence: TGTGCCAGCAGTTACCTGACAGGAGACGGCCCCGAGCAGTACTTC.

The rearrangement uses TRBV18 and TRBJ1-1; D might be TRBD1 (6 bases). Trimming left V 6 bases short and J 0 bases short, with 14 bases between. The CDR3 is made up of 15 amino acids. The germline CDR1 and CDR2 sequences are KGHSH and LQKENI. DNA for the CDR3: TGTGCCAGCTCTAGGGGGGGGGTGATGAACACTGAAGCTTTCTTT. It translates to CASSRGGVMNTEAFF.

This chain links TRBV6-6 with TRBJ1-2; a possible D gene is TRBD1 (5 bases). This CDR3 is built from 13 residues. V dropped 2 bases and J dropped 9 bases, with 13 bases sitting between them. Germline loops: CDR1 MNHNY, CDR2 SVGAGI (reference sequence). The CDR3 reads CASSYDAGLSYTF. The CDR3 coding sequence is TGTGCCAGCAGTTACGATGCAGGGTTGAGCTACACCTTC.

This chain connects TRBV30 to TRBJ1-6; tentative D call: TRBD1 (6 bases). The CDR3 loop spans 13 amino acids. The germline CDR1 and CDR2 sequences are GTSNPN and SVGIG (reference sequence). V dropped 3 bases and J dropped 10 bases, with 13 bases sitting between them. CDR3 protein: CAWSPQGFSPLHF. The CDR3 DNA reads TGTGCCTGGAGCCCACAGGGCTTCTCACCCCTCCACTTT.

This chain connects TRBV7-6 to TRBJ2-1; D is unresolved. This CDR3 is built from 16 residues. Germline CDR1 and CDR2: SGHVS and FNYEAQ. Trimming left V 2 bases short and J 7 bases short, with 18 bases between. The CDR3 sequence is CASSLFGGSFGNEQFF. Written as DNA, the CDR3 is TGTGCCAGCAGCTTATTCGGCGGTTCGTTTGGGAATGAGCAGTTCTTC.

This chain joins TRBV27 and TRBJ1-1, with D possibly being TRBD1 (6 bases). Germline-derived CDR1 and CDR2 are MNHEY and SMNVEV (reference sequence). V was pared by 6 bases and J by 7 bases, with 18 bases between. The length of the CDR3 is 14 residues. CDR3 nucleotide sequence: TGTGCCAGCAGGGCATCCAGGGGAGGGATTGAAGCTTTCTTT. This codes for CASRASRGGIEAFF.

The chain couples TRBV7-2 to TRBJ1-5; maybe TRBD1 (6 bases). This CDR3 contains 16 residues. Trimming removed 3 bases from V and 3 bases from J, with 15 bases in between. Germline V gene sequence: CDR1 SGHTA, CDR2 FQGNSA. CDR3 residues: CASSFSRDTSNQPQHF. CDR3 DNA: TGTGCCAGCAGCTTCTCACGGGACACCTCCAATCAGCCCCAGCATTTT.

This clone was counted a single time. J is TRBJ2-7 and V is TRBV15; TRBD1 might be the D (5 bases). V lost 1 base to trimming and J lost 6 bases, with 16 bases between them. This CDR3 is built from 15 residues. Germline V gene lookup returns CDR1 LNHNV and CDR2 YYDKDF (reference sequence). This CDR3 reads CATSRGSRQGGEQYF. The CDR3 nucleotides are TGTGCCACCAGCAGAGGATCCCGGCAGGGCGGCGAGCAGTACTTC.

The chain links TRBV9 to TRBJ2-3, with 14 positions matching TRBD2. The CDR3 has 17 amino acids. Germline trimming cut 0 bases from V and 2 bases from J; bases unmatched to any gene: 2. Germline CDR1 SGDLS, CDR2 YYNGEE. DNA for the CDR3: TGTGCCAGCAGCGTAGAGGGACTAGCGGGGGTCACAGATACGCAGTATTTT. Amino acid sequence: CASSVEGLAGVTDTQYF.

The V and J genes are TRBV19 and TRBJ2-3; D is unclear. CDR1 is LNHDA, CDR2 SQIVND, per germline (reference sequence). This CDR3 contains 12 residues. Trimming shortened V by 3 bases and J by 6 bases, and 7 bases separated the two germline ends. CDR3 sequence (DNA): TGTGCCAGTAGTATCGAGTCGGATACGCAGTATTTT. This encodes CASSIESDTQYF.